The sequence of this T cell receptor beta chain was determined in a study of cytomegalovirus exposure and HLA in healthy donors. The wider study: Counted in an early data release were approximately 85 million unique TCRs from HLA-typed donors.

Notes on this clone: Its antigen is not identified.

Study-wide points: Earlier analysis found most TCR beta V segments productive about 87% or about 30% of the time.

PCR primers comprised 60 Vbeta and 13 Jbeta primers. Data came from immunoSEQ multiplex PCR; TCRdb stores just in-frame clones and leaves some out. The sample lists about 130,000 clones, 65% to 75% occurring once. This CDR3 region has 14 residues. Germline V gene data show CDR1 as MNHEY and CDR2 as SVGAGI. Trimming took off 6 bases at V and 4 bases at J, with 13 bases between the two ends. Specimen: PBMCs. This chain links TRBV6-5 with TRBJ1-3; D is possibly TRBD1 (6 bases). The source of this sequence is a woman aged 50 to 65 in good health and CMV-seropositive. In DNA, the CDR3 is TGTGCCAGCAGGCAGACAGGCTTGGGAAACACCATATATTTT. It translates to CASRQTGLGNTIYF.